The rows below give T cell receptor beta chains drawn from one sample of a study of blood T cell repertoires in COVID-19. The data were produced by immunoSEQ multiplex PCR, yet TCRdb's version contains in-frame clones alone and is incomplete. Of 250,000 to 300,000 clones in the sample, approximately 85% were seen once. Material: PBMCs or T cells enriched from blood (not recorded which). These receptor sequences come from a woman aged 30 to 39 who had recovered from COVID-19. Both conserved end residues are part of each CDR3. A D gene is named only where the DNA matches it firmly. Not every row has a clone size; where given, it reads once, few, many or a size class.

CDR3 protein	CDR3 DNA	clone size	D gene	V gene	J gene
CASSESNTQYF	TGTGCCAGCAGTGAATCTAATACGCAGTATTTT	once	.	TRBV6-4	TRBJ2-3
CASSAPRLAGAYEQYF	TGTGCCAGCAGCGCTCCCAGACTAGCGGGAGCCTACGAGCAGTACTTC	.	TRBD2	TRBV9	TRBJ2-7
CASSPRAGGSTGELFF	TGCGCCAGCAGCCCCCGGGCGGGGGGGAGCACCGGGGAGCTGTTTTTT	.	TRBD2	TRBV5-1	TRBJ2-2
CASSFASYKNNEQFF	TGTGCCAGCAGCTTCGCTAGCTACAAAAACAATGAGCAGTTCTTC	once	.	TRBV5-4	TRBJ2-1
CASSLGTGSHYGYTF	TGTGCCAGCAGCTTAGGAACAGGGTCTCACTATGGCTACACCTTC	.	.	TRBV7-2	TRBJ1-2
CASSSVAGGNEQFF	TGTGCCAGCAGCTCCGTAGCGGGAGGGAATGAGCAGTTCTTC	.	TRBD2	TRBV7-9	TRBJ2-1
CASSSDTPGANVLTF	TGTGCCAGCAGCTCGGACACTCCCGGGGCCAACGTCCTGACTTTC	.	.	TRBV5-8	TRBJ2-6
CASSLVAGATDTQYF	TGCGCCAGCAGCTTAGTTGCGGGGGCCACAGATACGCAGTATTTT	.	.	TRBV5-1	TRBJ2-3
CASSARERGSNEKLFF	TGTGCCAGCAGTGCCCGAGAAAGGGGGAGTAATGAAAAACTGTTTTTT	.	.	TRBV25-1	TRBJ1-4
CASSQEAAEGRQETQYF	TGTGCCAGCAGCCAAGAGGCGGCGGAGGGCCGACAAGAGACCCAGTACTTC	.	.	TRBV3-1/TRBV3-2	TRBJ2-5
CASSLDSSRAYSNQPQHF	TGTGCCAGCAGCTTGGATTCCTCGCGGGCATATAGCAATCAGCCCCAGCATTTT	.	.	TRBV5-5	TRBJ1-5
CASSQEGSLTDLSYEQYF	TGCGCCAGCAGCCAAGAGGGGTCCTTGACAGACCTTTCCTACGAGCAGTACTTC	.	.	TRBV4-1	TRBJ2-7
CASSLGGLVVGYTF	TGTGCCAGCAGCTTGGGCGGGCTTGTGGTAGGCTACACCTTC	.	.	TRBV5-4	TRBJ1-2
CASSYVGSYGYTF	TGTGCCAGCAGTTACGTGGGCAGCTATGGCTACACCTTC	.	.	TRBV6-2/TRBV6-3	TRBJ1-2
CASGLAGYNEQFF	TGTGCTAGTGGTTTGGCAGGGTACAATGAGCAGTTCTTC	.	.	TRBV12-5	TRBJ2-1
CASSLGRGTLGYTF	TGTGCCAGCAGCTTGGGACGCGGGACCTTAGGCTACACCTTC	.	.	TRBV5-8	TRBJ1-2
CASSLRTRVETQYF	TGTGCCAGCAGCCTCCGGACTAGAGTGGAGACCCAGTACTTC	once	TRBD2	TRBV13	TRBJ2-5
CASSPSGGSSPLSDTF	TGTGCCAGCAGCCCCTCAGGGGGCTCCTCCCCACTCAGTGACACCTTC	.	TRBD1	TRBV7-9	TRBJ1-2
CASSQFPTAVNQPQHF	TGTGCCAGCAGCCAATTTCCGACAGCAGTCAATCAGCCCCAGCATTTT	.	.	TRBV3-1/TRBV3-2	TRBJ1-5
CAWTRTSGSYEQYF	TGTGCCTGGACGAGGACTAGCGGCTCCTACGAGCAGTACTTC	.	TRBD2	TRBV30	TRBJ2-7
CASMIAGESRMQYF	TGTGCCAGCATGATAGCGGGGGAGAGTAGGATGCAGTACTTC	.	TRBD2	TRBV28	TRBJ2-7
CASSPRAGRDTEAFF	TGTGCCAGCAGCCCTAGGGCGGGGAGGGACACTGAAGCTTTCTTT	.	.	TRBV28	TRBJ1-1
CASSPVLWTVYGYTF	TGTGCCAGCAGCCCCGTTTTATGGACAGTCTATGGCTACACCTTC	.	.	TRBV7-9	TRBJ1-2
CASSSSGLTYEQYF	TGTGCCAGCAGCTCGTCCGGACTTACCTACGAGCAGTACTTC	.	.	TRBV5-5	TRBJ2-7
CASSPFPRTSYNEQFF	TGTGCCAGCAGCCCTTTCCCTAGGACTTCCTACAATGAGCAGTTCTTC	.	.	TRBV7-9	TRBJ2-1
CASSFLAGGRNEQFF	TGCGCCAGCAGCTTCTTGGCGGGGGGGAGGAATGAGCAGTTCTTC	.	TRBD2	TRBV5-1	TRBJ2-1
CATTSGSSSYEQYF	TGTGCCACCACTAGCGGGTCTAGCTCCTACGAGCAGTACTTC	.	TRBD2	TRBV7-2	TRBJ2-7
CASSHPKETQYF	TGTGCCAGCAGTCACCCTAAAGAGACCCAGTACTTC	.	.	TRBV27	TRBJ2-5
CASSFLRTSGTGGELFF	TGTGCCAGCAGCTTCCTCAGGACTAGCGGGACCGGCGGGGAGCTGTTTTTT	.	TRBD2	TRBV11-2	TRBJ2-2
CAWSVQGENTEAFF	TGTGCCTGGAGTGTACAGGGGGAGAACACTGAAGCTTTCTTT	.	TRBD1	TRBV30	TRBJ1-1
CATSDLKQGTELNTEAFF	TGTGCCACCAGTGATTTGAAACAGGGGACGGAGCTGAACACTGAAGCTTTCTTT	few	TRBD1	TRBV24-1	TRBJ1-1
CASSLFGGSTDTQYF	TGTGCCAGCAGCTTGTTCGGGGGGAGCACAGATACGCAGTATTTT	.	TRBD2	TRBV5-8	TRBJ2-3
CASSRGQGAPRDTQYF	TGTGCCAGCAGCCGGGGACAGGGGGCTCCTCGGGATACGCAGTATTTT	once	TRBD1	TRBV27	TRBJ2-3